Listed below are T cell receptor beta chains from one sample, sequenced in a study of T cells in Graves' hyperthyroidism and ophthalmopathy. One entry per CDR3 protein results from TCRdb running MiXCR on the multiplex PCR reads. The data hold roughly 580,000 distinct CDR3 sequences, with approximately 15% observed a single time. Sequencing was carried out using blood. These TCRs come from a woman aged 25-40 years with Graves' hyperthyroidism that later progressed to Graves' ophthalmopathy. Each CDR3 is given with its conserved first and last residue. A D gene is named only where the DNA matches it firmly. Where a row states a size, it is once, few, many or the class of an expanded clone; other rows omit it.

V gene	D gene	clone size	J gene	CDR3 DNA	CDR3 protein
TRBV30	TRBD1	many	TRBJ2-7	TGTGCCTGGGCCGGGACAGCCTACGAGCAGTACTTC	CAWAGTAYEQYF
TRBV7-9	-	few	TRBJ2-7	TGTGCCAGCAGCTTAGCAGAGATATCGCAGTACTTC	CASSLAEISQYF
TRBV2	TRBD2	many	TRBJ2-1	TGTGCCAGCAGTGACCCGGGACTAGCGCCAAGCAATGAGCAGTTCTTC	CASSDPGLAPSNEQFF
TRBV28	TRBD2	many	TRBJ2-2	TGTGCCAGCAGACAAACCGGGACTAGCGCTATCGGGGAGCTGTTTTTT	CASRQTGTSAIGELFF
TRBV29-1	TRBD2	many	TRBJ2-3	TGCAGCGTTGGTGCGGGAGTTAGCACAGATACGCAGTATTTT	CSVGAGVSTDTQYF
TRBV11-2	TRBD1	few	TRBJ1-2	TGTGCCAGCAGCCCCTCCGGCGGGACAGGGGACATCTATGGCTACACCTTC	CASSPSGGTGDIYGYTF
TRBV7-2	TRBD1	many	TRBJ2-7	TGTGCCAGCAGCTCACCTCCGGGACAGACATACGAGCAGTACTTC	CASSSPPGQTYEQYF
TRBV19	-	many	TRBJ2-6	TGTGCCAGTAGTAGCGGATCTGGGGCCAACGTCCTGACTTTC	CASSSGSGANVLTF
TRBV5-1	-	-	TRBJ1-5	TGCGCCAGCAGCTTGGGGGGGCTGGGGCAGCCCCAGCATTTT	CASSLGGLGQPQHF
TRBV20-1	-	many	TRBJ1-1	TGCAGTGCTCCCATACCAACGACAGGCCAAGCTTTCTTT	CSAPIPTTGQAFF
TRBV16	TRBD1	many	TRBJ1-6	TGTGCCAGCAGCCGGTCGGACAGGGGAAATTCACCCCTCCACTTT	CASSRSDRGNSPLHF
TRBV27	-	many	TRBJ1-1	TGTGCCAGCAGTTTATCGAGGGGCACTGAAGCTTTCTTT	CASSLSRGTEAFF
TRBV30	-	-	TRBJ2-7	TGTGCCTGGAGTGTACTAAACCACGAGCAGTACTTC	CAWSVLNHEQYF
TRBV30	-	-	TRBJ2-4	TGTGCCTGGAGAAGCAAAAACATTCAGTACTTC	CAWRSKNIQYF
TRBV6-5	-	many	TRBJ1-2	TGTGCCAGCAGTACAGGCATCTATGGCTACACCTTC	CASSTGIYGYTF
TRBV29-1	-	many	TRBJ2-7	TGCAGCGTTGAAAATAGCGGCTACGAGCAGTACTTC	CSVENSGYEQYF
TRBV3-1	-	once	TRBJ1-5	TGTGCCAGCAGCCATGGCGGAGGCGGGAAAAATCAGCCCCACCATTTT	CASSHGGGGKNQPHHF
TRBV29-1	TRBD1	many	TRBJ2-1	TGCAGCGCAAAGGGACAGGGTAGTTCCTACAATGAGCAGTTCTTC	CSAKGQGSSYNEQFF
TRBV12-3/TRBV12-4	TRBD1	-	TRBJ2-7	TGTGCCAGCAGTGGAGACCGGGACAGGGATATTTACGAGCAGTACTTC	CASSGDRDRDIYEQYF
TRBV24-1	TRBD1	many	TRBJ2-7	TGTGCCACCAGTGAGGGTGGTGACAGGGCCTACGAGCAGTACTTC	CATSEGGDRAYEQYF
TRBV2	-	-	TRBJ2-5	TGTGCCAGCAGCCCAGGGCAGTATGAGACCCAGTACTTC	CASSPGQYETQYF
TRBV12-5	-	many	TRBJ1-3	TGTGCTAGTGGTCCCAGTGGATCTGGAAACACCATATATTTT	CASGPSGSGNTIYF
TRBV3-1	-	-	TRBJ2-7	TGTGCCAGCAGCCAAGATCGAGGGGCAGAGGAGCAGTACTTC	CASSQDRGAEEQYF
TRBV12-3/TRBV12-4	-	many	TRBJ2-3	TGTGCCAGCAGTTTGTCGGGGGCAGATACGCAGTATTTT	CASSLSGADTQYF
TRBV14	TRBD2	-	TRBJ2-3	TGTGCCAGCAGCCGCGAAATTAGAACCAACCGACTAGCGGAACACACAGATACGCAGTATTTT	CASSREIRTNRLAEHTDTQYF
TRBV7-9	-	many	TRBJ1-1	TGTGCCAGCAGCCTTTGGGGGGGCCAGAACACTGAAGCTTTCTTT	CASSLWGGQNTEAFF
TRBV6-1	-	many	TRBJ2-7	TGTGCCAGCAGTCCCCTTAGGACATACTCCTACGAGCAGTACTTC	CASSPLRTYSYEQYF
TRBV30	-	many	TRBJ1-1	TGTGCCTGGAGCCCTCAATTGAACACTGAAGCTTTCTTT	CAWSPQLNTEAFF
TRBV15	TRBD1	few	TRBJ2-1	TGTGCCACCAGCAGAGAAATGGGACAGCGTGAGCAGTTCTTC	CATSREMGQREQFF
TRBV6-2/TRBV6-3	TRBD1	-	TRBJ2-3	TGTGCCAGCAGTTTATCCGGGACAGGGAGAACAGATACGCAGTATTTT	CASSLSGTGRTDTQYF
TRBV6-2/TRBV6-3	-	-	TRBJ1-1	TGTGCCAGCAGCGAGAATCCAGGCATGAACACTGAAGCTTTCTTT	CASSENPGMNTEAFF
TRBV7-7	-	many	TRBJ2-2	TGTGCTAGCAGCTCCCGAGGGGAGGCCGGGGAGCTGTTTTTT	CASSSRGEAGELFF
TRBV27	-	many	TRBJ1-2	TGTGCCAGCAGTGGACGGTTGAACTATGGCTACACCTTC	CASSGRLNYGYTF
TRBV20-1	-	many	TRBJ2-7	TGCAGTGCTAGAGATGGCCAGCGGCTCGAGCAGTACTTC	CSARDGQRLEQYF
TRBV7-3	-	-	TRBJ2-5	TGTGCCAGCAGCTTAACGGGGGGACAGCAAGAGACCCAGTACTTC	CASSLTGGQQETQYF
TRBV6-5	-	many	TRBJ1-5	TGTGCCAGCAGTTCGTCGGGCGGGGAGCCCCAGCATTTT	CASSSSGGEPQHF
TRBV24-1	TRBD2	few	TRBJ2-3	TGTGCCACCAGTGCGGGAGGACGGGATACGCAGTATTTT	CATSAGGRDTQYF
TRBV12-3/TRBV12-4	-	many	TRBJ1-1	TGTGCCAGCAGTTTTGTCGGGTCTCCCGACACTGAAGCTTTCTTT	CASSFVGSPDTEAFF
TRBV11-2	TRBD2	many	TRBJ2-7	TGTGCCAGCAGCTTAGTAGCGGGAGGGAACGAGCAGTACTTC	CASSLVAGGNEQYF
TRBV3-1	-	many	TRBJ2-1	TGTGCCAGCAGCCAAGTCGGGGGCCGCTACTACAATGAGCAGTTCTTC	CASSQVGGRYYNEQFF
TRBV2	-	many	TRBJ2-7	TGTGCCAGCAGGGCAGGGGGGCTCGCCTACGAGCAGTACTTC	CASRAGGLAYEQYF